These 26 T cell receptor beta chains share one sample of origin, sequenced in a study of cytomegalovirus exposure and HLA in healthy donors. The PCR made use of 60 Vbeta and 13 Jbeta primers. Profiling relied on immunoSEQ multiplex PCR, and the TCRdb table lists in-frame clones only, not all of them. The table shows 140,000 to 150,000 clones, with roughly 88% occurring only once. The specimen sequenced was PBMCs. These TCRs come from a woman aged 40 to 55 in good health and CMV-seronegative.

The chain has TRBV29-1 and TRBJ2-7; 9 nucleotides match TRBD1. After removal of 7 bases from V and 5 bases from J, the junction contained 9 bases not matched to a gene. Germline V gives CDR1 SQVTM, CDR2 ANQGSEA. The CDR3 runs 13 residues. CDR3 residues: CSANGQGLDEQYF. The CDR3 DNA is TGCAGCGCAAACGGACAGGGGCTAGACGAGCAGTACTTC.

The chain joins TRBV5-1 to TRBJ2-4, with D unclear. Germline loops: CDR1 SGHRS, CDR2 YFSETQ. V was trimmed by 4 bases and J by 9 bases, leaving 14 bases between them. The CDR3 loop spans 13 amino acids. The CDR3: CASSTSEAAIQYF. The DNA of the CDR3 is TGCGCCAGCAGCACCAGTGAGGCGGCCATTCAGTACTTC.

This clone was seen just once. The V call is TRBV28, the J call TRBJ2-5, with 10 positions matching TRBD2. Germline CDR1 reads MDHEN; CDR2 reads SYDVKM. The CDR3 length is 14 residues. The junction had 8 bases not matched to a gene; V was cut back by 8 bases and J by 5 bases. The CDR3 bases are TGTGCCAGCCGGCTAGCGGGAGCACTTGAGACCCAGTACTTC. The encoded protein is CASRLAGALETQYF.

This chain links TRBV2 with TRBJ1-6; D may be TRBD1 (5 bases). Trimming cost V 3 bases and J 10 bases, with 10 bases left between them. Germline V gene sequence: CDR1 SNHLY, CDR2 FYNNEI. This CDR3 is 13 amino acids long. The CDR3 spells CASSEGGGSPLHF. CDR3 DNA sequence: TGTGCCAGCAGTGAGGGGGGTGGGTCACCCCTCCACTTT.

The chain uses TRBV5-8 and TRBJ2-5, with 7 bases identical to TRBD1. The J call may be faulty, since TRBJ2-7 better matches the DNA end. The CDR3 contains 18 residues. CDR1 SGHTS and CDR2 YDEGEE come from the germline V gene. The CDR3 protein is CASEGGGQQNSDRYEQYF. The CDR3, as DNA: TGTGCCAGCGAGGGTGGGGGACAGCAAAACTCCGACAGGTACGAGCAGTACTTC.

The chain combines TRBV5-1 with TRBJ2-1; tentative D call: TRBD2 (6 bases). The CDR3 extends over 15 amino acids. CDR1 and CDR2 from the germline V gene are SGHRS and YFSETQ. V shed 3 bases and J shed 1 base, with 11 bases lying between them. CDR3 sequence: CASSSGSGSYNEQFF. The CDR3 region has the DNA TGCGCCAGCAGCTCCGGGAGCGGTTCCTACAATGAGCAGTTCTTC.

The chain couples TRBV7-2 to TRBJ2-3, with a tentative D call TRBD2 (5 bases). The CDR3 runs to 15 residues. V gave up 0 bases and J gave up 1 base, with 8 bases separating them. Germline V gene sequence: CDR1 SGHTA, CDR2 FQGNSA. This CDR3 is CASSLAGVGTDTQYF. CDR3 sequence (DNA): TGTGCCAGCAGCTTAGCGGGAGTGGGCACAGATACGCAGTATTTT.

This chain connects TRBV7-6 to TRBJ1-2, with a possible D match to TRBD1 (5 bases). CDR3 length equals 13 residues. CDR1 is SGHVS and CDR2 is FNYEAQ in the germline V gene. The ends were cut back, 1 base at V and 9 bases at J, with 12 bases in the middle. The CDR3 here is CASSLGQIDRYTF. As DNA, the CDR3 is TGTGCCAGCAGCTTAGGACAGATTGATCGCTACACCTTC.

For the CDR3, the DNA is TGCGCCAGCAGCCCACACCCAGCAGGGGGTTCCACCGGGGAGCTGTTTTTT. Protein sequence: CASSPHPAGGSTGELFF. The chain carries TRBV4-3 and TRBJ2-2; 7 nucleotides line up with TRBD1. The CDR3 runs 17 residues. V dropped 4 bases and J dropped 4; count of bases not matched to a gene: 12. Germline V lookup: CDR1 LGHNA, CDR2 YSLEER.

This rearrangement joins TRBV30 to TRBJ1-2, with a weak D call TRBD1 (6 bases). This CDR3 region has 17 residues. Per germline, CDR1 GTSNPN and CDR2 SVGIG (reference sequence). Trimming removed 3 bases at V and 0 bases at J, with 20 bases between. CDR3 protein: CAWSLTRGRGSNYGYTF. The CDR3 DNA follows: TGTGCCTGGAGCCTGACCAGGGGCAGGGGTTCTAACTATGGCTACACCTTC.

This clone was found a few times. V and J are TRBV5-1 and TRBJ2-1, with TRBD2 matching 11 bases. This CDR3 spans 13 amino acids. Losses at the gene ends were 5 bases for V and 5 bases for J; bases not matched to a gene: 0. CDR1 and CDR2 from the germline V gene are SGHRS and YFSETQ. Here the CDR3 reads CASRLAGDNEQFF. DNA for the CDR3: TGCGCCAGCAGACTAGCGGGAGACAATGAGCAGTTCTTC.

This chain joins TRBV29-1 and TRBJ2-1; D perhaps matches TRBD2 (6 bases). The ends were cut back, 0 bases at V and 0 bases at J, with 12 bases in the middle. Germline V CDR1 and CDR2: SQVTM, ANQGSEA. This CDR3 contains 16 residues. This CDR3 is CSVEDRDSSSYNEQFF. As DNA, the CDR3 is TGCAGCGTTGAAGATCGGGACTCGTCCTCCTACAATGAGCAGTTCTTC.

This rearrangement joins TRBV5-1 to TRBJ2-3; D possibly corresponds to TRBD1 (5 bases). The germline CDR1 and CDR2 sequences are SGHRS and YFSETQ. The CDR3 contains 13 residues. With 0 bases removed from V and 8 bases from J, the gap between germline ends came to 10 bases. CDR3: CASSLAGLSTQYF. CDR3 nucleotides: TGCGCCAGCAGCTTGGCAGGGCTTAGTACGCAGTATTTT.

Of note for this clone: A junction end diverges from the germline sequence, so it may reflect a read error. The chain recombines TRBV7-9 with TRBJ2-3, with D perhaps matching TRBD2 (5 bases). Germline loops: CDR1 SEHNR, CDR2 FQNEAQ (reference sequence). The CDR3 contains 12 residues. CDR3 amino acids: CSSTPGLDTQYF. CDR3 DNA sequence: TGTTCCAGCACCCCGGGATTAGATACGCAGTATTTT.

The chain has TRBV9 and TRBJ2-1, with TRBD2 as a possible D gene (5 bases). Deletions cut 0 bases from V and 15 bases from J, with 13 bases between. Per the germline V gene, CDR1 is SGDLS and CDR2 is YYNGEE. This CDR3 comprises 12 residues. Here the CDR3 reads CASSVGVTSLFF. The CDR3 nucleotides read TGTGCCAGCAGCGTAGGAGTAACTAGTCTGTTCTTC.

In its sample, this clone was seen once. The J gene is TRBJ1-2, the V gene TRBV7-9, with TRBD1 matching over 12 bases. The ends lost 4 bases at V and 4 bases at J; junction bases unmatched: 4. This CDR3 has 15 residues. Looked up from germline, CDR1 is SEHNR and CDR2 is FQNEAQ (reference sequence). The CDR3 sequence: CASSWGQGARYGYTF. CDR3 DNA sequence: TGTGCCAGCAGCTGGGGACAGGGGGCTCGCTATGGCTACACCTTC.

J is TRBJ2-1 and V is TRBV27; 12 bases are shared with TRBD2. The ends lost 2 bases at V and 2 bases at J; junction bases unmatched: 1. The CDR3 is made up of 16 amino acids. Germline CDR1 is MNHEY and CDR2 is SMNVEV (reference sequence). CDR3 protein: CASSLLAGGTYNEQFF. In DNA form, the CDR3 reads TGTGCCAGCAGTTTACTAGCGGGAGGGACCTACAATGAGCAGTTCTTC.

The chain combines TRBV4-2 with TRBJ2-3, with TRBD2 identical over 16 bases. The CDR3 sequence is 19 residues long. CDR1 and CDR2 (germline): LGHNA, YNFKEQ. V was pared by 4 bases and J by 3 bases, with 10 bases of the junction left unmatched. Written as DNA, the CDR3 is TGTGCCAGCAGCCTGCCCCTGGGACTAGCGGGAGGGGCTACAGATACGCAGTATTTT. Residues: CASSLPLGLAGGATDTQYF.

J is TRBJ2-6 and V is TRBV29-1, with D hard to call. V lost 4 bases and J 0 bases, leaving 10 bases between the germline ends. CDR3 length equals 15 residues. Germline assignment: CDR1 SQVTM and CDR2 ANQGSEA. The CDR3 loop is CSVGQASSGANVLTF. The CDR3 DNA sequence: TGCAGCGTTGGTCAGGCAAGCTCTGGGGCCAACGTCCTGACTTTC.

This chain links TRBV13 with TRBJ2-3; 12 bases match TRBD2. Germline V gene sequence: CDR1 PRHDT, CDR2 FYEKMQ (reference sequence). The CDR3 has 15 amino acids. Trimming at V came to 4 bases and at J to 4 bases, leaving 3 bases not matched to a gene. The chain's CDR3 is CASSSTSGRPDTQYF. In DNA form, the CDR3 reads TGTGCCAGCAGCTCGACTAGCGGGAGACCAGATACGCAGTATTTT.

This clone was seen a few times. The chain combines TRBV2 with TRBJ1-4; 7 bases align to TRBD1. Germline CDR1 is SNHLY and CDR2 is FYNNEI. The CDR3 length is 11 residues. V gave up 3 bases and J gave up 12 bases; unmatched junction bases: 1. The CDR3 loop is CASSDRGELFF. The DNA of the CDR3 is TGTGCCAGCAGTGACAGGGGGGAACTGTTTTTT.

V gene TRBV29-1 combines with J gene TRBJ2-1; weak D call: TRBD2 (6 bases). Trimming took off 6 bases at V and 4 bases at J, with 10 bases between the two ends. There are 12 residues in the CDR3. The germline CDR1 and CDR2 sequences are SQVTM and ANQGSEA. The CDR3 DNA sequence: TGCAGCGTCGGGACTCCATACAATGAGCAGTTCTTC. Its protein is CSVGTPYNEQFF.

The chain has TRBV30 and TRBJ2-2; 7 nucleotides line up with TRBD1. Germline lookup yields CDR1 GTSNPN and CDR2 SVGIG (reference sequence). The CDR3 loop spans 19 amino acids. V shed 4 bases, J shed 1 base, and the junction held 18 bases outside the gene matches. CDR3 loop: CAWTPLRLGDRVNTGELFF. The CDR3 region has the DNA TGTGCCTGGACACCACTCCGTCTCGGTGACAGGGTGAACACCGGGGAGCTGTTTTTT.

The chain has TRBV28 and TRBJ2-7; TRBD2 matches 11 bases. The V gene end was trimmed by 7 bases and the J gene end by 2 bases; junction bases not matched to a gene: 7. This CDR3 region has 15 residues. Germline V gene sequence: CDR1 MDHEN, CDR2 SYDVKM. For the CDR3, the DNA is TGTGCCAGCAACCCCGGGACTAGCGGACCCTACGAGCAGTACTTC. As protein: CASNPGTSGPYEQYF.

This chain joins TRBV4-1 and TRBJ2-7; D gene ambiguous. This CDR3 region has 13 residues. The germline CDR1 and CDR2 sequences are MGHRA and YSYEKL. Trimming shortened V by 0 bases and J by 1 base, and 4 bases separated the two germline ends. In DNA form, the CDR3 reads TGCGCCAGCAGCCAAGACAGGTCCTACGAGCAGTACTTC. This sequence encodes CASSQDRSYEQYF.

The chain uses TRBV15 and TRBJ2-2, with 13 bases matching TRBD2. This CDR3 has 18 residues. V shed 4 bases and J 3 bases; nucleotides not matched to a gene: 8. Germline lookup yields CDR1 LNHNV and CDR2 YYDKDF (reference sequence). CDR3: CATSTLTSGRTDTGELFF. In DNA, the CDR3 is TGTGCCACCAGCACACTGACTAGCGGGAGGACGGACACCGGGGAGCTGTTTTTT.